The TCR beta chain described here comes from a study of cytomegalovirus exposure and HLA in healthy donors (dated 2017 in TCRdb). About the investigation overall: An earlier analysis of under 600 of the donors reported 250 to 300 Gb of sequence data and roughly 100 million unique TCR beta sequences from roughly 180 million T cells. Using immunosequencing, the study profiled T cell repertoires from 500 to 800 subjects and related those repertoires to cytomegalovirus serostatus. The study was designed to test whether signatures of past pathogen exposure could be identified by cataloging public T cell receptors. To predict cytomegalovirus infection status, the study combined high-throughput TCR immunosequencing, statistical association of individual TCRs with disease status, and machine learning. All discovery cohort repertoires had been generated using a single sequencing platform. Among 300 to 500 genotyped donors of the cohort, an average of approximately 240,000 unique TCR beta nucleotide sequences was sequenced per donor, of which about 18% were non-productive. Typing coverage differed by locus: A, B, C, DRB1 and DQB1 were typed in roughly 620-630 donors, DQA1 in approximately 520, DPA1 in some 600, and DPB1 in 450 to 480. Four or five DR-DQ haplotypes were handled as single units for association and clustering because linkage in the cohort was strong. Approximately 310 gigabases of sequencing data and around 85 million unique TCR sequences made up an early release that covered approximately 620 HLA-typed donors. An earlier analysis of about 600 of the donors used high-throughput TCR beta sequencing to judge whether each TCR beta V gene segment behaved as functional or pseudogenic. To study patterns of TCR occurrence, a later analysis re-analyzed previously published TCR beta repertoires from 666 donors and added high-resolution HLA genotyping. HLA typing covered class I and class II loci at four-digit resolution. Besides the first cohort of 666 subjects, a separate validation cohort made up of roughly 120 different subjects was used. Of the approximately 400 genotyped donors, about 80% fell in the genetic ancestry cluster associated with self-reported Caucasian donors. A later genetic analysis used genome-wide SNP genotypes for 398 of the 666 donors, treating that subset as a discovery cohort. Donor age, sex, ethnicity and CMV serostatus were compiled together with the repertoire data. Rather than drawing on any new phenotypic data, the later analysis identified candidate immune exposures from TCR beta sequences and the way those sequences occurred across donors. Overall study results and their limits: In a later genetic analysis, fewer N-insertions in productive TCRs were reported among donors in an Asian-associated ancestry cluster than the roughly 710-donor mean. In a later analysis, TCR association rates were found to vary across HLA loci, with the most associated TCRs seen for DRB1 alleles and the fewest for HLA-C alleles. A few of the identified cytomegalovirus-associated TCR beta chains were confirmed in vitro to be specific for cytomegalovirus antigens. V-gene and J-gene trimming of TCR beta chains was associated with a missense DCLRE1C variant in a later genetic analysis, and the association was replicated in an independent cohort. In a later analysis, about 16,000 TCR beta sequences were associated with specific HLA alleles at a false discovery rate of 0.05. The earlier analysis of about 600 of the donors excluded 15 to 20 rarely observed V segments, including chromosome 9 orphons, because counts were too low. Across donors, most TCR sequences were observed very rarely, whereas some public TCRs were present in many individuals. Compared with equally common non-associated chains, HLA-associated TCR beta chains in a later analysis were more clonally expanded and had lower generation probabilities. Because HLA typing was missing for some donors at each locus, association tests included only the typed subset. An earlier analysis of approximately 590 of the donors showed that most TCR beta V segments appeared in productive rearrangements either about 90% or about 30% of the time, which broadly matched IMGT annotations. A further reported finding was that TCR beta sequences accurately predicted the HLA-A and HLA-B alleles for most subjects in the first cohort. According to a later analysis, most CMV-associated TCR beta chains appeared to be HLA-restricted, and the HLA associations seemed to be driven largely by CMV exposure. A later analysis reported that several top co-occurrence clusters appeared linked to parvovirus B19, influenza, CMV and Epstein-Barr virus. Some IMGT-functional V segments, including TRBV6-2 and TRBV6-3, could not be distinguished by the 87-base-pair reads and were therefore excluded. Correlated functional status among segregating V segments might be attributable to linkage disequilibrium, but an unknown experimental factor could not be ruled out. The only immune exposure information available for the cohort was CMV serostatus. When HLA alleles, especially DR and DQ, strongly co-occurred, attributing TCR associations to individual alleles was difficult. A cluster of highly shared sequence variants was judged likely to be a technical artifact of the sequencing pipeline. In both the original and validation cohorts, the classifier was reported to diagnose cytomegalovirus status with high specificity and sensitivity. Sequencing depth was assumed to be roughly uniform across donors in the presence/absence analyses, though that assumption may not hold. In this cohort, only TCR beta chains were sequenced, and detectable features were limited by the absence of alpha or paired-chain data. The authors suggested that the approach could potentially be generalized to other disease states and immunological phenotypes. In the study, about 150 TCR beta chains were listed as associated with cytomegalovirus.

The library was built by means of the immunoSEQ multiplex PCR assay. The multiplex PCR relied on a mix of 60 forward primers for TCR Vbeta segments and 13 reverse primers for TCR Jbeta segments. A multiplex PCR assay on genomic DNA amplified the CDR3 region of rearranged TCR beta genes. On the Illumina HiSeq System, the amplified TCR beta libraries were sequenced as 87-base-pair reads. The original methods were these. Across the roughly 640 repertoires, a later analysis counted tens of millions of unique TCR beta chains, around 11 million of which were shared by at least two donors. Raw reads were error-corrected and collapsed into unique sequences with a nearest-neighbor algorithm that merged closely related sequences to remove PCR and sequencing errors. CDR3 sequences were aligned to IMGT reference sequences to assign V, D and J gene segments. For a sequence to be retained, a match of at least six nucleotides to both a V gene segment and a J gene segment was required. A rearrangement counted as productive if the CDR3 had no stop codons and remained in frame with V and J, and every other rearrangement counted as non-productive. Following IMGT convention, CDR3 was defined as the stretch from the second conserved V-encoded cysteine up to the conserved J-encoded phenylalanine. Sequences without an unambiguous match to a single V gene segment were excluded from the earlier analysis of 500 to 700 of the donors. In an earlier analysis of 587 of the donors, V segments were called functional above 56.7% productive rearrangements and were called segregating when the between-donor standard deviation exceeded 5%. A statistical classification framework was built to diagnose cytomegalovirus status from the catalog of TCR beta chain sequences. In a later analysis, V and J genes were assigned by comparing TCR nucleotide sequences against IMGT/GENE-DB human TR gene sequences. A later analysis assigned CDR3 sequences and most-parsimonious VDJ recombination scenarios with the TCRdist pipeline. In a later analysis, each TCR beta chain was defined by its CDR3 amino acid sequence together with its V-gene family, and reads without a unique V-gene family were excluded. A later analysis removed 592 highly shared, low-generation-probability nucleotide sequences to deal with suspected cross-contamination and a sequencing artifact. In a later analysis, a clonal expansion index was calculated for each public chain from normalized within-repertoire ranks of inferred template counts. Generation probabilities in a later analysis came from a VDJ recombination model fitted to out-of-frame rearrangements, and those results were checked against IGoR. A later analysis scored TCR-TCR, TCR-HLA and TCR-CMV co-occurrence with hypergeometric tests, applying a repertoire-size bias correction to TCR pairs. To estimate false discovery rates, a later analysis permuted the HLA or CMV assignments 20 times. In a later analysis, co-occurring TCRs were grouped using DBSCAN, and TCRdist sequence similarity was added for clustering within HLA-allele-positive subsets. For co-occurrence clustering, repertoires with fewer than 30,000 or more than 120,000 public chains were excluded, along with a handful of repertoires with anomalous nucleotide sharing. The table comes from immuneACCESS by way of TCRdb, which keeps in-frame sequences with V and J called. Part of the clones is missing from these tables; in studies checked, under half for an unresolved V gene and the rest for unknown reasons. D and trimming were read from the DNA, whereas the V and J calls and clone size are those reported in that table. The sample profile shows some 180,000 clones; 70% to 80% of them were found once. Of the sample, approximately 1.5% falls within the top ten clones.

This clone was picked up a small number of times. Its antigen is currently not known. One base away there is no much larger clone; base qualities are not given. The cohort consisted of more than 650 healthy bone marrow donors. Cohort members were all nominally healthy when sampled, although unrecorded immune exposures were likely present. The donor tested CMV seronegative, placing the donor among the 352 seronegative members of the cohort. Every donor gave a peripheral blood sample, and the peripheral blood mononuclear cells from that sample were used for TCR beta sequencing. Genomic DNA extraction from the blood cell samples was performed with the Qiagen DNeasy Blood Extraction Kit. For this chain, trimming is 4 bases at the V end and 2 bases at the J end, and the number of junction bases without a gene match is 6. The germline V gene sets CDR1 to MDHEN and CDR2 to SYDVKM. From the cysteine up to the phenylalanine, the CDR3 has a length of 15 residues. CDR3 DNA is the only sequence kept; it has 45 bases, read in frame from the first base.

This TCR was sampled from a man aged 18 to 29 in good health and CMV-seronegative. The specimen sequenced was PBMCs. The chain couples TRBV28 to TRBJ2-3; 7 bases in the junction line up with TRBD2. Read as DNA, the sequence is TGTGCCAGCAGTTCTAGCGGAATTTACACAGATACGCAGTATTTT. It codes for CASSSSGIYTDTQYF.